This TCR beta chain was identified in a study of CD8 T cells in ankylosing spondylitis. The TCR beta libraries were generated through quantitative 5'-RACE incorporating molecular barcodes. TCRdb reprocessed the 5' RACE reads with MiXCR, giving one entry per CDR3 protein. The sample includes more than 250,000 distinct CDR3 sequences, 11% of them seen just once. This clonotype has ten or more counts. Deletions cut 2 bases from V and 0 bases from J, with 8 bases between. Germline V lookup: CDR1 LGHDT, CDR2 YNNKEL (reference sequence). The CDR3 is 15 residues long. The source material was blood, either unsorted or a sorted T cell fraction (not recorded which). This receptor was obtained from a female donor with ankylosing spondylitis or in good health (not recorded which). The chain joins TRBV3-1 to TRBJ1-5; D is perhaps TRBD1 (5 bases). CDR3 residues: CASSQFTGSNQPQHF. The DNA for the CDR3 is TGTGCCAGCAGCCAATTCACAGGTAGCAATCAGCCCCAGCATTTT.